This TCR beta chain was profiled in a study of blood T cell repertoires in COVID-19. Study context: COVID-19 samples from acute and convalescent phases originated in the United States, Italy and Spain.

Germline loops: CDR1 LGHNA, CDR2 YNFKEQ. J was trimmed by 0 bases and V by 3 bases; bases with no gene match: 9. CDR3 size: 20 residues. The protocol was immunoSEQ multiplex PCR, while the TCRdb copy is restricted to in-frame clones and leaves out a portion. The repertoire has 120,000 or so clones, 70% to 90% of them found once; the top ten carry about 1.5%. The sample taken for sequencing was peripheral blood. The source is a human donor in a cohort sampled during active COVID-19. The rearrangement links TRBV4-2 to TRBJ2-2; the match to TRBD2 covers 14 bases. The chain's CDR3 is CASSQGTSGSSFANTGELFF. The CDR3 region has the DNA TGTGCCAGCAGCCAGGGGACTAGCGGGAGTTCTTTCGCGAACACCGGGGAGCTGTTTTTT.